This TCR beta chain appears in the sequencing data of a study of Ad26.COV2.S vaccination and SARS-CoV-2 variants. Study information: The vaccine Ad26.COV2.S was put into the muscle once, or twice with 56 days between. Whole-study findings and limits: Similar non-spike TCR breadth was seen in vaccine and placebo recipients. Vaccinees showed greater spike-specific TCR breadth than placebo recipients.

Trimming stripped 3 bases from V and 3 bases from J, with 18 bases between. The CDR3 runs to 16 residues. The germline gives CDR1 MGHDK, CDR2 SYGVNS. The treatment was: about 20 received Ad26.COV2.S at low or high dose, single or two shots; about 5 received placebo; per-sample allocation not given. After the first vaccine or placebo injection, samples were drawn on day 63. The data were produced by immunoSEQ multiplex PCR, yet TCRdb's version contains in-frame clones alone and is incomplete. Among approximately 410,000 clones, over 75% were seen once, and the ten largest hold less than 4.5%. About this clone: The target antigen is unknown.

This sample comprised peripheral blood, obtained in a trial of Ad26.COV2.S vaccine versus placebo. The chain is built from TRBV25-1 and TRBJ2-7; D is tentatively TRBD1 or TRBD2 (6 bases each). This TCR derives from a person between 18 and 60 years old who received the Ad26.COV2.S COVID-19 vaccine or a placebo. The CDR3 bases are TGTGCCAGCAGTGACGCCGCACAGGGACTCCACTACGAGCAGTACTTC. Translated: CASSDAAQGLHYEQYF.